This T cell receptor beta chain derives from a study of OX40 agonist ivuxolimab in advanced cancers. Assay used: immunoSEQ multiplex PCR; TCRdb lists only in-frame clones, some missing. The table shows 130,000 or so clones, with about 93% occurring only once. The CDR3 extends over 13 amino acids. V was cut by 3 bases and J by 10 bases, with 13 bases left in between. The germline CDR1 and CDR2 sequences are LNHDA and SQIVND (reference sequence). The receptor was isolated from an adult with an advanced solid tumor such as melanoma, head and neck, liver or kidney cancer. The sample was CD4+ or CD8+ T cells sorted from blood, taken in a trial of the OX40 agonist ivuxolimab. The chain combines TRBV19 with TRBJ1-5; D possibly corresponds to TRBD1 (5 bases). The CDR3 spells CASSIGTWVPQHF. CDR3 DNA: TGTGCCAGTAGTATTGGGACGTGGGTACCCCAGCATTTT.